This T cell receptor beta chain was sequenced during a study of human T cells and chemical hapten exposure. General observations from the study: Alopecia affected the donors, so their immune response may differ from healthy people's.

In regard to this clonotype: Its specificity is not known.

TCRdb independently ran MiXCR on the RACE reads; one entry per CDR3 protein. The sample shows over 300,000 distinct CDR3 sequences, approximately 5.1% of them seen only once. Time point described: pre-sensitization, week 0. As for treatment: therapeutic diphenylcyclopropenone sensitization with weekly scalp DPC. Non-pregnant alopecia patients aged 18 to 70, suitable for DPC therapy. Total RNA came from unfractionated whole blood. V trimming: 6 bases; J trimming: 6 bases; junction bases outside the gene matches: 8. The CDR3 is 14 amino acids. Germline V gene lookup returns CDR1 MNHGY and CDR2 SAAAGT. The origin of this receptor is a woman aged 45-65 years with alopecia areata. Some clones in this sample may be carry-over from other donors' samples. The rearrangement links TRBV6-8 to TRBJ1-2; 9 nucleotides agree with TRBD1. The specimen comprised whole blood, sampled in connection with sensitization to the hapten diphenylcyclopropenone (DPC). Here the CDR3 reads CASRRHRGRNGYTF. The CDR3 region has the DNA TGTGCCAGCAGACGCCACAGGGGGCGGAATGGCTACACCTTC.